These 5 T cell receptor beta chains were all obtained from the same sample, sequenced in a study of radiation and T cells in renal cell carcinoma. Treatment reported: treatment-naive control, cytoreductive nephrectomy. Produced via immunoSEQ multiplex PCR; TCRdb's table is partial and in-frame only. Here the sample spans around 8,600 clones, about 61% being singletons. Sample: tumor tissue, taken from a patient whose treatment was nephrectomy without radiotherapy. All receptors come from a woman between 65 and 79 years old with renal cell carcinoma.

This clone has just one count. The J gene is TRBJ1-2, the V gene TRBV6-5; 9 nucleotides line up with TRBD1. J was trimmed by 8 bases and V by 2 bases; bases with no gene match: 9. The CDR3 length is 15 residues. Germline CDR1 MNHEY, CDR2 SVGAGI. CDR3 sequence: CASSYPLQGAGGYTF. As DNA, the CDR3 is TGTGCCAGCAGTTACCCGCTACAGGGGGCAGGGGGCTACACCTTC.

The gene calls are TRBV5-8 and TRBJ2-5; TRBD2 agrees at 7 bases. This CDR3 comprises 15 residues. V dropped 1 base and J dropped 3; count of bases not matched to a gene: 6. The germline V gene encodes CDR1 SGHTS and CDR2 YDEGEE. Here the CDR3 reads CASSLSLGGEETQYF. Here the CDR3 DNA reads TGTGCCAGCAGCTTGAGCCTTGGGGGGGAAGAGACCCAGTACTTC.

V and J are TRBV6-5 and TRBJ1-1, with D perhaps TRBD1 (5 bases). Germline CDR1 reads MNHEY; CDR2 reads SVGAGI. There are 13 residues in the CDR3. Deletions cut 5 bases from V and 5 bases from J, with 12 bases between. CDR3 DNA: TGTGCCAGCAGTCGGGACTACCGAACTGAAGCTTTCTTT. Its protein is CASSRDYRTEAFF.

There are a few counts of this clone. The rearrangement joins TRBV27 to TRBJ1-1; 8 bases are a match to TRBD1. Germline assignment: CDR1 MNHEY and CDR2 SMNVEV (reference sequence). The V and J ends lost 6 bases and 11 bases, in that order; junction bases with no gene match: 11. CDR3 length equals 13 residues. CDR3 sequence: CASRLDREYPAFF. In DNA, the CDR3 is TGTGCCAGCAGACTGGACAGGGAGTATCCGGCTTTCTTT.

This clone was counted once. The chain is built from TRBV5-1 and TRBJ1-4; a weak D match, TRBD1 (5 bases). In germline, CDR1 is SGHRS, CDR2 YFSETQ. V lost 0 bases and J 7 bases, leaving 13 bases between the germline ends. This CDR3 comprises 15 residues. CDR3 sequence reads: CASSLATGGAEKLFF. The CDR3 DNA reads TGCGCCAGCAGCTTGGCCACGGGGGGAGCTGAAAAACTGTTTTTT.